This TCR beta chain was sequenced for a study of post-analysis software for immune sequencing data (dated by TCRdb to 2013 to 2016). Background on the whole study: The recorded disease courses included relapsing-remitting, secondary progressive and progressive-relapsing multiple sclerosis, and some patients had no subtype annotation. The multiple sclerosis patient repertoires were compared with 11 previously published healthy control repertoires from donors aged 6 to 25 years. A subset of samples was prepared in parallel using single-end sample barcoding, then pooled and co-amplified after Illumina adapter ligation.

Libraries were made using PCR. The sequencer was an Illumina HiSeq 2500. To reduce PCR and sequencing biases, unique molecular identifiers were built into the TCR beta cDNA libraries. Every 1 to 10 million input T cells yielded roughly 500,000 cDNA molecules, meaning each molecule approximated one T cell. The patient libraries were prepared and sequenced with the same protocol used for the earlier healthy control dataset. Within a given batch, samples were prepared together, multiplexed and sequenced on the same HiSeq lane. From the authors' description of their analysis: MIGEC was used to process the raw barcoded reads, and molecular identifier groups with only a single read were discarded before consensus assembly and CDR3 extraction. Clonotype tables were post-analysed with VDJtools, normalizing diversity by down-sampling all datasets to the smallest sample size. To correct batch-related cross-sample contamination, repertoire overlap clustering matched CDR3 amino acid sequences but not nucleotide sequences. TCRdb cleaned the public reads at Q25 with fastp, built clones with MiXCR and kept in-frame beta chains. Each CDR3 protein gets just one entry, which takes the most common genes and DNA from the rows behind it. These V and J calls originate from TCRdb's pipeline instead of the authors' own analysis. Counted in this sample were about 180,000 distinct CDR3 sequences; approximately 31% of them appeared once. Of the sample, less than 1.6% is held by the ten largest clones.

To demonstrate the VDJtools post-analysis software, the study profiled TCR beta repertoires from the peripheral blood of about 13 young patients with multiple sclerosis. The multiple sclerosis patients were children and adolescents between roughly 6 and 16 years of age. Note on this clonotype: Its antigen is still unknown. No much larger clonotype is one base removed from it; base qualities were not supplied.

The research as a whole found: Significantly higher frequencies in patients than in controls were found for about five TRBV segments, including TRBV5-6, TRBV5-1 and TRBV20-1. When samples were clustered directly using the F measure, samples prepared in the same batch co-clustered strongly, which prompted a batch-effect correction. The multiple sclerosis patient group was slightly younger than the control group. Multiple sclerosis patients had significantly lower normalized Chao1 diversity than controls, a result that suggests substantial peripheral T-cell clonal expansion.

The CDR3 spans 14 residues, from the cysteine through the phenylalanine. CDR3 DNA only is kept here, 42 bases in frame from base 1. The trim is 3 bases for V and 8 bases for J, with a gap of 15 bases between the germline ends. The germline V gene specifies SGHRS as CDR1 and YFSETQ as CDR2. The V and J genes are TRBV5-1 and TRBJ2-1; the D gene could be either TRBD1 or TRBD2, each agreeing at 5 bases. The TCR comes from a girl between 10 and 17 years old with multiple sclerosis. The sequenced material came from blood. The bases read TGCGCCAGCAGCTGGGGGAACGGGTTGGATGAGCAGTTCTTC. Its protein is CASSWGNGLDEQFF.